These 21 T cell receptor beta chains were sequenced from one sample in a study of blood T cell repertoires in COVID-19. The data were produced by immunoSEQ multiplex PCR, yet TCRdb's version contains in-frame clones alone and is incomplete. Of about 150,000 clones listed, 88% were seen once; the top ten hold approximately 1.2%. Sequencing input: PBMCs or T cells enriched from blood (not recorded which). The receptors derive from a woman in her 30s with acute COVID-19.

As DNA, the CDR3 is TGTGCCAGTATGATTAGCTCTGGGGCCAACGTCCTGACTTTC. It codes for CASMISSGANVLTF. The chain recombines TRBV19 with TRBJ2-6; D remains ambiguous. Deletions cut 7 bases from V and 0 bases from J, with 7 bases between. There are 14 residues in the CDR3. Germline V lookup: CDR1 LNHDA, CDR2 SQIVND (reference sequence).

The chain joins TRBV27 to TRBJ2-7; 9 nucleotides agree with TRBD1. CDR3 size: 15 residues. J gave up 3 bases and V 6 bases, and 9 bases lay outside the gene matches. CDR1 and CDR2 from the germline V gene are MNHEY and SMNVEV (reference sequence). The CDR3 nucleotides read TGTGCCAGCAGGGGGATCGGGACAGGGATCTACGAGCAGTACTTC. This encodes CASRGIGTGIYEQYF.

This sequence joins TRBV20-1 and TRBJ2-5; D unresolved. CDR3 size: 14 residues. Per the germline V gene, CDR1 is DFQATT and CDR2 is SNEGSKA (reference sequence). Trimming cost V 3 bases and J 2 bases, with 13 bases left between them. CDR3: CSASTRSLQETQYF. Here the CDR3 DNA reads TGCAGTGCTAGTACCCGCAGTTTGCAAGAGACCCAGTACTTC.

The chain is built from TRBV11-1 and TRBJ1-1, with a weak D call TRBD1 (5 bases). The CDR3 runs to 14 residues. Trimming removed 5 bases from V and 4 bases from J, with 14 bases in between. Looked up from germline, CDR1 is SGHAT and CDR2 is FQDESV (reference sequence). The CDR3, as DNA: TGTGCCAGCAGCCGAACAGGCGGGGGCACTGAAGCTTTCTTT. Translated, it gives CASSRTGGGTEAFF.

CDR3 residues: CASSPYTDTQYF. CDR3 DNA: TGTGCCAGCAGCCCGTACACAGATACGCAGTATTTT. The chain couples TRBV7-8 to TRBJ2-3; D call uncertain. V lost 5 bases and J 2 bases, leaving 5 bases between the germline ends. Per germline, CDR1 SGHVS and CDR2 FQNEAQ. CDR3 length: 12 amino acids.

The rearrangement links TRBV25-1 to TRBJ2-7; 12 bases align to TRBD2. This CDR3 spans 17 amino acids. Germline CDR1 is MGHDK and CDR2 is SYGVNS. With 4 bases clipped from V and 2 bases from J, the junction kept 9 bases outside the gene matches. DNA of the CDR3: TGTGCCAGCAGTGGTAGTCCTCGGACTAGCGGGGCCTACGAGCAGTACTTC. Translation: CASSGSPRTSGAYEQYF.

The chain has TRBV28 and TRBJ1-1; D is perhaps TRBD1 (5 bases). The CDR3 runs 15 residues. V was pared by 6 bases and J by 4 bases, with 18 bases between. CDR1 is MDHEN and CDR2 is SYDVKM in the germline V gene. CDR3 amino acids: CASSYSTDSPTEAFF. The CDR3 DNA is TGTGCCAGCAGCTACAGCACCGACAGCCCCACTGAAGCTTTCTTT.

CDR3 sequence: CASSEAGSLAKNIQYF. Written as DNA, the CDR3 is TGTGCCAGCAGTGAGGCAGGAAGCTTAGCCAAAAACATTCAGTACTTC. This chain uses TRBV2 with TRBJ2-4, with no clear D. Germline-derived CDR1 and CDR2 are SNHLY and FYNNEI. With 3 bases removed from V and 0 bases from J, the gap between germline ends came to 12 bases. This CDR3 has 16 amino acids.

This clone was detected a few times. This chain uses TRBV7-9 with TRBJ1-6; D is possibly TRBD1 (5 bases). Trimming cost V 5 bases and J 7 bases, with 9 bases left between them. Germline CDR1 reads SEHNR; CDR2 reads FQNEAQ (reference sequence). CDR3 size: 13 residues. CDR3 region: CASSPWTNSPLHF. Here the CDR3 DNA reads TGTGCCAGCAGCCCATGGACAAATTCACCCCTCCACTTT.

The chain recombines TRBV19 with TRBJ1-2; TRBD1 aligns across 7 bases. Germline V CDR1 and CDR2: LNHDA, SQIVND (reference sequence). This CDR3 region has 14 residues. Losses at the gene ends were 5 bases for V and 4 bases for J; bases not matched to a gene: 7. CDR3 DNA: TGTGCCAGTAGTCTTGGACAGGCCAGCTATGGCTACACCTTC. It encodes CASSLGQASYGYTF.

The chain joins TRBV10-3 to TRBJ2-7; possible D gene TRBD1, 6 bases. V was cut by 10 bases and J by 6 bases, with 13 bases left in between. This CDR3 spans 11 amino acids. Germline V gene data show CDR1 as ENHRY and CDR2 as SYGVKD. This CDR3 is CATQRGGEQYF. CDR3 bases: TGTGCCACTCAAAGAGGGGGCGAGCAGTACTTC.

The chain couples TRBV27 to TRBJ2-1; 11 positions agree with TRBD2. The ends lost 3 bases at V and 7 bases at J; junction bases unmatched: 11. Germline V CDR1 and CDR2: MNHEY, SMNVEV (reference sequence). This CDR3 spans 17 amino acids. The CDR3 DNA reads TGTGCCAGCAGTTTCCAACTAGCGGGAGCCCTACAGAATGAGCAGTTCTTC. Its protein product is CASSFQLAGALQNEQFF.

The chain's CDR3 is CASSYSKSGREHGELFF. CDR3 bases: TGTGCCAGCAGTTACTCGAAGAGCGGGAGGGAACACGGGGAGCTGTTTTTT. The chain joins TRBV6-2 or TRBV6-3 to TRBJ2-2, with TRBD2 matching over 10 bases. The CDR3 is 17 amino acids. The V gene's germline CDR1 is MNHEY and CDR2 SVGEGT. The J segment lost 7 bases and the V segment lost 0 bases, leaving 8 bases of the junction unmatched.

The chain combines TRBV11-3 with TRBJ2-2; D is perhaps TRBD2 (6 bases). The CDR3 runs to 16 residues. V lost 1 base to trimming and J lost 5 bases, with 14 bases between them. CDR1 and CDR2 (germline): SGHNT, YENEEA. CDR3 coding DNA: TGTGCCAGCAGCTTAGTCGGGGGAGTTTCGACCGGGGAGCTGTTTTTT. Translated, it gives CASSLVGGVSTGELFF.

This chain links TRBV20-1 with TRBJ1-1; 7 bases map to TRBD1. The J segment lost 11 bases and the V segment lost 3 bases, leaving 24 bases of the junction unmatched. The CDR3 covers 17 residues. CDR1 and CDR2 (germline): DFQATT, SNEGSKA (reference sequence). The CDR3 loop reads CSASSWAREGGIKAAFF. The CDR3 region has the DNA TGCAGTGCTAGTTCTTGGGCCCGGGAAGGGGGCATCAAGGCGGCTTTCTTT.

This sequence joins TRBV7-2 and TRBJ2-3; D is undetermined. Trimming cost V 0 bases and J 1 base, with 5 bases left between them. The V gene's germline CDR1 is SGHTA and CDR2 FQGNSA. This CDR3 is built from 14 residues. CDR3 DNA: TGTGCCAGCAGCTTAGCGAGCCGCACAGATACGCAGTATTTT. Amino acid sequence: CASSLASRTDTQYF.

The gene calls are TRBV9 and TRBJ2-3, with 9 bases aligning to TRBD2. J lost 4 bases, V lost 5 bases, and 8 bases had no gene match. The CDR3 spans 15 residues. Germline CDR1 reads SGDLS; CDR2 reads YYNGEE. The CDR3 loop is CASRGGLAASDTQYF. CDR3 DNA sequence: TGTGCCAGCAGAGGGGGACTAGCAGCGTCAGATACGCAGTATTTT.

This chain links TRBV19 with TRBJ2-1; 7 bases line up with TRBD2. The CDR3 runs 16 residues. The junction had 5 bases not matched to a gene; V was cut back by 3 bases and J by 0 bases. Germline CDR1 and CDR2: LNHDA and SQIVND (reference sequence). The CDR3 nucleotides are TGTGCCAGTAGTATCGGCGGGGGTTTCTCCTACAATGAGCAGTTCTTC. Translated: CASSIGGGFSYNEQFF.

The V call is TRBV19, the J call TRBJ1-2; weak D call: TRBD1 (5 bases). Trimming removed 7 bases from V and 8 bases from J, with 11 bases in between. The CDR3 has 11 amino acids. Germline CDR1 LNHDA, CDR2 SQIVND (reference sequence). The DNA of the CDR3 is TGTGCCAGTACGACAGCCTGGGGCTACACCTTC. Its protein is CASTTAWGYTF.

The chain combines TRBV20-1 with TRBJ1-1; 9 bases fit TRBD1. This CDR3 is built from 15 residues. V shed 3 bases, J shed 1 base, and the junction held 6 bases outside the gene matches. Germline lookup yields CDR1 DFQATT and CDR2 SNEGSKA (reference sequence). The CDR3, as DNA: TGCAGTGCTAGTAACCCGGGACAGGGGAACACTGAAGCTTTCTTT. Translating gives CSASNPGQGNTEAFF.

This chain connects TRBV6-2 or TRBV6-3 to TRBJ2-1, with D possibly being TRBD2 (6 bases). Germline CDR1 MNHEY, CDR2 SVGEGT. V was shortened by 4 bases and J by 6 bases, with 22 bases between the two germline ends. The CDR3 has 17 amino acids. The CDR3 nucleotides are TGTGCCAGCAGTTCGGCGGGGAGAGGGGCTAGGCTCAATGAGCAGTTCTTC. This translates into CASSSAGRGARLNEQFF.